Listed here are 7 T cell receptor beta chains from one sample, sequenced in a study of T cells in Graves' hyperthyroidism and ophthalmopathy. RNA transcripts yielded amplified TCR beta CDR3 regions. During a first-round RT-PCR of the TCR CDR3, the HTBI primer set was used. TCRdb ran MiXCR on the multiplex PCR reads and lists one entry per CDR3 protein. The table shows nearly 600,000 distinct CDR3 sequences, with approximately 15% occurring only once. Input material: blood. Source of these receptors: a woman in her twenties or thirties with Graves' hyperthyroidism that later progressed to Graves' ophthalmopathy.

This clonotype came up many times. The chain uses TRBV28 and TRBJ2-1; D might be TRBD1 (5 bases). Germline V CDR1 and CDR2: MDHEN, SYDVKM. Trimming took 4 bases from V and 0 from J, leaving 16 bases between them. This CDR3 spans 17 amino acids. The CDR3 here is CASSSGQLLLSYNEQFF. CDR3 nucleotides: TGTGCCAGCAGTTCCGGACAACTCCTCCTCTCCTACAATGAGCAGTTCTTC.

The table lists this clonotype with many counts. This chain links TRBV7-2 with TRBJ2-3, with 7 bases that match TRBD2. V shed 1 base, J shed 3 bases, and the junction held 10 bases outside the gene matches. CDR1 SGHTA and CDR2 FQGNSA come from the germline V gene. The CDR3 is 17 amino acids. The CDR3 bases are TGTGCCAGCAGCTTAGTCAGTACTAGCGCACGAACAGATACGCAGTATTTT. The encoded protein is CASSLVSTSARTDTQYF. The variable domain in full, with the rest retrieved from reference TRBV7-2 and TRBJ2-3, is GAGVSQSPSNKVTEKGKDVELRCDPISGHTALYWYRQSLGQGLEFLIYFQGNSAPDKSGLPSDRFSAERTGGSVSTLTIQRTQQEDSAVYLCASSLVSTSARTDTQYFGPGTRLTVL.

This clonotype was detected ten times or more. V usage is TRBV7-2 and J usage is TRBJ2-1; D tentatively reads TRBD1 or TRBD2 (5 bases each). The CDR3 totals 16 residues. Trimming pared 1 base from V and 4 bases from J, leaving 14 bases between. Germline V gene data show CDR1 as SGHTA and CDR2 as FQGNSA. DNA for the CDR3: TGTGCCAGCAGCTTAGGCCCCGGGGCCCGGTACAATGAGCAGTTCTTC. Residues: CASSLGPGARYNEQFF.

The chain links TRBV5-1 to TRBJ2-5, with D perhaps given as TRBD1 or TRBD2 (5 bases each). This CDR3 comprises 16 residues. The V end was cut by 0 bases, the J end by 4 bases, with 16 bases between. Germline assignment: CDR1 SGHRS and CDR2 YFSETQ. DNA for the CDR3: TGCGCCAGCAGCTTGGCCTTGGGACCCCCAGGAGAGACCCAGTACTTC. It is translated as CASSLALGPPGETQYF.

This clonotype was found many times. The chain uses TRBV3-1 and TRBJ1-4; 9 bases line up with TRBD1. V was pared by 2 bases and J by 3 bases, with 10 bases of the junction left unmatched. Per the germline V gene, CDR1 is LGHDT and CDR2 is YNNKEL (reference sequence). There are 18 residues in the CDR3. CDR3 bases: TGTGCCAGCAGCCAAAACAGGGGGCGAATAACGGCTAATGAAAAACTGTTTTTT. The encoded protein is CASSQNRGRITANEKLFF.

This clonotype occurred a few times. The chain carries TRBV3-1 and TRBJ1-2; no firm D call. Germline CDR1 is LGHDT and CDR2 is YNNKEL (reference sequence). The CDR3 has 12 amino acids. Trimming stripped 3 bases from V and 8 bases from J, with 10 bases between. CDR3 nucleotides: TGTGCCAGCAGCCACGCCTCCGGGGGCTACACCTTC. It is translated as CASSHASGGYTF.

This clonotype has a count of ten or more. The chain recombines TRBV6-1 with TRBJ2-5; no clear D gene. V was pared by 5 bases and J by 6 bases, with 16 bases between. Germline V CDR1 and CDR2: MNHNS, SASEGT. This CDR3 contains 14 residues. CDR3: CASSSPTGQKTQYF. Written as DNA, the CDR3 is TGTGCCAGCAGTTCCCCGACGGGCCAGAAGACCCAGTACTTC.